This T cell receptor beta chain was sequenced in a study of T cell responses to AZD1222 COVID-19 vaccine (dated by TCRdb to about 2021). The study in broad terms: AZD1222 recipients with second doses at about 4 weeks or about 12 weeks were pooled, because spike-specific TCR depth and breadth did not differ between schedules. Trial participants were enrolled into age subgroups of 18-55, 56-69 and 70-plus years, which contained around 150, 29 and 61 TCR-sequenced participants, respectively. A total of 233 trial participants underwent TCR sequencing, of whom under 220 had received two doses of AZD1222 and about 25 had received two doses of the MenACWY control vaccine. Study-wide findings and limitations: The vaccine-associated CD4 TCRs covered the entire spike protein, and the dominant responses fell in regions 160-218 and 743-854. Reportedly, close to half of the unique spike-specific TCRs recognized epitopes lying outside the regions that are mutated in the B.1.351 and B.1.1.7 variants. A significant rise in spike-specific TCR breadth and depth was observed after two AZD1222 doses relative to day 0 and relative to MenACWY recipients. Because no day 14 peak-response samples were available, repertoires were characterized only after the peak T cell response. Participants were mostly white British and included more females than males, and it was suggested by the authors that clonal diversity may have been underestimated. The 56-69-year group was small, and its depth increase did not reach significance, likely because of low power. Conclusions about previously exposed vaccinees were limited because only a handful of AZD1222 recipients were SARS-CoV-2 seropositive at baseline.

This specimen's time point label, interpreted: baseline before first vaccination. Vaccinee samples were obtained from the UK trials COV001 and COV002, which included a single-blind randomized controlled phase 2/3 trial of AZD1222 (ChAdOx1 nCoV-19) in healthy adults. For TCRbeta chain sequencing, PBMC samples were collected from trial participants at day 0 and at day 28 after the second dose. CDR1 is given as KGHDR and CDR2 as SFDVKD, both from the germline V gene. Inclusive of the bounding cysteine and phenylalanine, the CDR3 is 20 residues long. Of the read, only the CDR3 DNA is kept; its 60 bases are in frame from base 1. The germline V and J ends show losses of 4 bases and 0 bases respectively, and no gene match explains 7 bases of the junction. The CDR3 regions of human TCRbeta chains were analyzed by immunosequencing. From the authors' description of their analysis: TCRs in the repertoires were compared against a reference library of SARS-CoV-2-specific TCRs that had been generated with the MIRA antigen-specificity platform. Breadth was defined as the fraction of unique TCRs that were SARS-CoV-2-associated. Depth was defined as the fraction of total T cells that were SARS-CoV-2-associated. Each spike-specific TCR was assigned to its reactive spike region and to a CD4 or CD8 class using the MIRA data. Log10-transformed breadth and depth values were compared by one-way ANOVA with Sidak's multiple comparisons tests. TCRdb took over this immuneACCESS table, retaining in-frame rearrangements with V and J assigned. Such tables are incomplete; in checked studies, under half of the missing clones stem from an unresolved V gene, and the remainder is unexplained. The V and J calls and clone size were taken over from that table, and D and trimming were inferred from the DNA. For this sample the table gives 150,000 to 200,000 clones, of which under 95% were detected only once. Of the sample, about 4.2% falls within the top ten clones.

As for this clone: Which antigen it targets is not known. Qualities for individual bases were not recorded, and no much larger clone is one base off.

The sequenced sample was peripheral blood, obtained on day 0 of AZD1222 vaccination. The sequence came from an adult in good health. Recombination connected TRBV24-1 to TRBJ2-2; the central 16 bases match TRBD2. The base sequence is TGTGCCACCAGTGACTTAGCGGGACTAGCGGGAGGGCCGAACACCGGGGAGCTGTTTTTT. Its protein reads: CATSDLAGLAGGPNTGELFF.